Below, 9 T cell receptor beta chains from the same sample are listed, as sequenced in a study of tumor-infiltrating lymphocytes in primary liver carcinoma. From unsorted bulk tissue weighing roughly 19-34 mg, DNA and RNA were co-extracted. Constant-region priming of about 500 ng total RNA yielded TCR beta cDNA. Investigators got TCR beta libraries out of three nested multiplex PCR rounds, done with slightly modified ARM-PCR. TRBV1-TRBV30 forward primers and a C-beta reverse primer were used in the first two PCR rounds, which each ran for ten to eleven cycles. TCRdb processed the multiplex PCR reads anew with MiXCR; each CDR3 protein has one entry. The sample shows some 64,000 distinct CDR3 sequences, about 65% of them seen only once. The sequenced sample was liver tumor tissue from sampling region 4. Subset specified: tumor region T4, right-lateral pole. These receptors all stem from a man aged 35 to 55 with primary liver carcinoma and hepatitis B virus infection.

A word on this clonotype: A read error may be the cause here, since a much bigger clone is one base away. The conserved closing phenylalanine or tryptophan is absent in this CDR3, likely reflecting a read error. This chain connects TRBV11-3 to TRBJ2-5, with 7 bases fitting TRBD1. The CDR3 is 14 residues long. CDR1 and CDR2 from the germline V gene are SGHNT and YENEEA. V lost 5 bases to trimming and J lost 8 bases; unmatched junction nucleotides: 11. This chain's CDR3 is CASSPGTAHSTQYL. In DNA form, the CDR3 reads TGTGCCAGCAGCCCCGGGACAGCGCATAGTACCCAGTACCTC.

Note on this clonotype: An end of the junction does not agree with germline; a read error may underlie this. The chain joins TRBV4-3 to TRBJ2-6; no definite D call. CDR3 length: 14 residues. The germline V gene encodes CDR1 LGHNA and CDR2 YSLEER. Here the CDR3 reads CASIQGFGANVLTF. In nucleotides, the CDR3 is TGCGCCAGCATCCAAGGGTTCGGGGCCAACGTCCTGACTTTC.

Regarding this clonotype: The germline gene is not matched at one end of the junction; a read error may be the cause. J is TRBJ1-5 and V is TRBV12-3 or TRBV12-4, with 8 bases lining up with TRBD1. This CDR3 region has 14 residues. CDR3 protein: CASRRTGSNQHQHF. As DNA, the CDR3 is TGTGCCAGCAGAAGGACAGGGAGCAATCAGCACCAGCATTTT.

For this clonotype: Because the CDR3 is missing its conserved closing phenylalanine or tryptophan, this is likely a read error. J is TRBJ2-1 and V is TRBV6-6, with D hard to call. Germline values: CDR1 MNHNY, CDR2 SVGAGI (reference sequence). CDR3 length: 12 residues. Trimming removed 7 bases at V and 8 bases at J, with 12 bases between. The CDR3 sequence: CASTAQSDEQFS. CDR3 coding DNA: TGTGCCAGCACCGCGCAGAGCGATGAGCAGTTCTCC.

Regarding this clonotype: The germline gene is not matched at one end of the junction; a read error may be the cause. This chain joins TRBV6-2 or TRBV6-3 and TRBJ1-1; D call uncertain. The V gene's germline CDR1 is MNHEY and CDR2 SVGEGT. The CDR3 contains 14 residues. This CDR3 is CARGYPELNTDAFF. The CDR3 bases are TGTGCCAGGGGTTACCCAGAGCTGAACACTGATGCTTTCTTC.

On this clonotype itself: The junction does not match germline at one end; this may be a read error. V and J are TRBV29-1 and TRBJ2-1; possibly TRBD1 or TRBD2 for D (5 bases each). This CDR3 comprises 17 residues. Per the germline V gene, CDR1 is SQVTM and CDR2 is ANQGSEA. CDR3 sequence: CGVEDVGGALSYNEQFF. CDR3 nucleotide sequence: TGCGGCGTTGAAGATGTTGGGGGAGCCCTTTCCTACAATGAGCAGTTCTTC.

The chain recombines TRBV6-2 or TRBV6-3 with TRBJ2-3; 10 bases are shared with TRBD2. Germline CDR1 reads MNHEY; CDR2 reads SVGEGT. The length of the CDR3 is 16 residues. Trimming took 4 bases from V and 7 from J; bases not matched to a gene: 11. CDR3 nucleotide sequence: TGTGCCAGCAGTTCCTTACCTAGCGGGAGTTGGCATACGCAGTATTTT. Translation gives CASSSLPSGSWHTQYF.

As regards this clonotype: One end of the junction varies from germline; a read error may be responsible. This rearrangement joins TRBV11-1 to TRBJ2-3, with D perhaps given as TRBD1 or TRBD2 (5 bases each). Germline-derived CDR1 and CDR2 are SGHAT and FQDESV (reference sequence). The CDR3 is 19 amino acids. The CDR3 spells CASSSGGSSVGARTDRQYF. The CDR3 DNA is TGTGCCAGCAGCTCTGGGGGAAGCTCCGTTGGAGCCCGCACAGATAGGCAGTATTTT.

About this clonotype itself: Germline is not matched at one junction end, which may reflect a read error. The chain has TRBV6-2 or TRBV6-3 and TRBJ1-1; a possible D gene is TRBD1 (6 bases). The CDR3 sequence is 17 residues long. Germline V lookup: CDR1 MNHEY, CDR2 SVGEGT. CDR3 region: CASSYVTGWPMNTETSF. The CDR3 nucleotides are TGTGCCAGCAGTTACGTCACAGGGTGGCCCATGAACACTGAAACTTCCTTT.